The 10 T cell receptor beta chains given below trace back to one sample, sequenced in a study of cytomegalovirus exposure and HLA in healthy donors. The PCR ran on 60 Vbeta and 13 Jbeta primers. The data were produced by immunoSEQ multiplex PCR, yet TCRdb's version contains in-frame clones alone and is incomplete. The data show some 180,000 clones, with approximately 70% seen just once and 1.5% to 2% held by the top ten. Sequencing was done on a sample of PBMCs. The origin of the receptors is a woman in her 30s in good health and CMV-seronegative.

The chain employs TRBV5-4 and TRBJ2-3; 9 bases map to TRBD2. Germline CDR1 reads SGHNT; CDR2 reads YYREEE (reference sequence). The CDR3 consists of 17 residues. Trimming cost V 4 bases and J 4 bases; bases outside gene matches: 13. The CDR3 here is CASSPWTGGGAADTQYF. The CDR3 region has the DNA TGTGCCAGCAGCCCGTGGACTGGCGGGGGGGCAGCAGATACGCAGTATTTT.

This clone was seen only a few times. The V and J genes are TRBV19 and TRBJ2-7; a weak D match, TRBD2 (7 bases). The length of the CDR3 is 14 residues. V was pared by 3 bases and J by 2 bases, with 11 bases between. Germline V gives CDR1 LNHDA, CDR2 SQIVND (reference sequence). CDR3 in amino acids: CASSIGGAPYEQYF. As DNA, the CDR3 is TGTGCCAGTAGTATTGGGGGGGCCCCCTACGAGCAGTACTTC.

The chain links TRBV9 to TRBJ2-1; 9 bases are a match to TRBD2. Germline V gene lookup returns CDR1 SGDLS and CDR2 YYNGEE. V was pared by 3 bases and J by 3 bases, with 10 bases of the junction left unmatched. There are 17 residues in the CDR3. CDR3 amino acids: CASSGGRLAGDYNEQFF. CDR3 nucleotide sequence: TGTGCCAGCAGCGGTGGTCGGTTAGCGGGGGACTACAATGAGCAGTTCTTC.

The CDR3 reads CASSAAGGYEQYF. Here the CDR3 DNA reads TGTGCCAGTAGTGCAGCGGGAGGCTACGAGCAGTACTTC. The chain uses TRBV19 and TRBJ2-7, with 9 bases aligning to TRBD2. The CDR3 sequence is 13 residues long. Looked up from germline, CDR1 is LNHDA and CDR2 is SQIVND (reference sequence). V shed 5 bases and J 3 bases; nucleotides not matched to a gene: 2.

The chain links TRBV4-1 to TRBJ2-3, with D perhaps TRBD2 (5 bases). CDR1 is MGHRA, CDR2 YSYEKL, per germline. This CDR3 spans 15 amino acids. Trimming pared 4 bases from V and 0 bases from J, leaving 11 bases between. Written as DNA, the CDR3 is TGCGCCAGCAGCCCGCGACCGGGAAGCACAGATACGCAGTATTTT. Translation gives CASSPRPGSTDTQYF.

This clone has only a few counts. The rearrangement joins TRBV27 to TRBJ2-1; D is perhaps TRBD2 (7 bases). Looked up from germline, CDR1 is MNHEY and CDR2 is SMNVEV (reference sequence). Between the trimmed V and J ends, which lost 2 bases and 10 bases, there was a span of 18 bases. CDR3 length: 15 amino acids. This CDR3 reads CASSLAGASWAEQFF. The CDR3 DNA reads TGTGCCAGCAGTTTAGCGGGGGCCTCGTGGGCAGAGCAGTTCTTC.

The chain joins TRBV28 to TRBJ2-1; 9 bases are shared with TRBD1. The V gene's germline CDR1 is MDHEN and CDR2 SYDVKM. This CDR3 has 15 residues. Trimming cost V 4 bases and J 7 bases; bases outside gene matches: 8. CDR3 sequence reads: CASSSAGTGTNEQFF. The CDR3 region has the DNA TGTGCCAGCAGTTCCGCCGGGACAGGGACAAATGAGCAGTTCTTC.

This clone was seen only a few times. The rearrangement links TRBV7-2 to TRBJ1-5; D is ambiguous. The CDR3 spans 13 residues. V lost 3 bases to trimming and J lost 5 bases, with 8 bases between them. Germline assignment: CDR1 SGHTA and CDR2 FQGNSA. The CDR3, as DNA: TGTGCCAGCAGCTTGGGCACGCATCAGCCCCAGCATTTT. Translating it yields CASSLGTHQPQHF.

A single count supports this clone. The rearrangement joins TRBV4-3 to TRBJ2-3, with D unresolved. Germline loops: CDR1 LGHNA, CDR2 YSLEER. The ends were cut back, 3 bases at V and 4 bases at J, with 8 bases in the middle. This CDR3 spans 13 amino acids. The DNA of the CDR3 is TGCGCCAGCAGCCAGCAGTATTCAGATACGCAGTATTTT. Protein sequence: CASSQQYSDTQYF.

This clone has only one observation. This chain links TRBV30 with TRBJ1-2; possible D gene TRBD1, 6 bases. Trimming removed 0 bases from V and 7 bases from J, with 9 bases in between. The CDR3 is made up of 12 amino acids. Germline V gene sequence: CDR1 GTSNPN, CDR2 SVGIG (reference sequence). The CDR3 coding sequence is TGTGCCTGGAGTGTGCAGGGGTTTGGCTACACCTTC. It codes for CAWSVQGFGYTF.